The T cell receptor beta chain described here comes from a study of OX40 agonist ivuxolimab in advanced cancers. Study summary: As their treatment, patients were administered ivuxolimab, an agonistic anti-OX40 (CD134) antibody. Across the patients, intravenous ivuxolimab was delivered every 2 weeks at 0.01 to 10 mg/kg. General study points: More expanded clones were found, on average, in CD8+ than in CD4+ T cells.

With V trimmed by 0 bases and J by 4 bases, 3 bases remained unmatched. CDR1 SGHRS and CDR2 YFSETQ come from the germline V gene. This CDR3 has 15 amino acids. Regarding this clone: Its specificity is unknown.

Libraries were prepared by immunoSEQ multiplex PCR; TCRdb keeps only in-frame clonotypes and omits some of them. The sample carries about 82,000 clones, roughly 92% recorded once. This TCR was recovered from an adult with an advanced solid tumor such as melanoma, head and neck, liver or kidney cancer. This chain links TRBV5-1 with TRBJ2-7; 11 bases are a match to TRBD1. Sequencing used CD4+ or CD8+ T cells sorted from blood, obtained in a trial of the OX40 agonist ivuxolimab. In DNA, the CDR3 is TGCGCCAGCAGCTTGGCCGGACAGGGGGCTTACGAGCAGTACTTC. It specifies CASSLAGQGAYEQYF.